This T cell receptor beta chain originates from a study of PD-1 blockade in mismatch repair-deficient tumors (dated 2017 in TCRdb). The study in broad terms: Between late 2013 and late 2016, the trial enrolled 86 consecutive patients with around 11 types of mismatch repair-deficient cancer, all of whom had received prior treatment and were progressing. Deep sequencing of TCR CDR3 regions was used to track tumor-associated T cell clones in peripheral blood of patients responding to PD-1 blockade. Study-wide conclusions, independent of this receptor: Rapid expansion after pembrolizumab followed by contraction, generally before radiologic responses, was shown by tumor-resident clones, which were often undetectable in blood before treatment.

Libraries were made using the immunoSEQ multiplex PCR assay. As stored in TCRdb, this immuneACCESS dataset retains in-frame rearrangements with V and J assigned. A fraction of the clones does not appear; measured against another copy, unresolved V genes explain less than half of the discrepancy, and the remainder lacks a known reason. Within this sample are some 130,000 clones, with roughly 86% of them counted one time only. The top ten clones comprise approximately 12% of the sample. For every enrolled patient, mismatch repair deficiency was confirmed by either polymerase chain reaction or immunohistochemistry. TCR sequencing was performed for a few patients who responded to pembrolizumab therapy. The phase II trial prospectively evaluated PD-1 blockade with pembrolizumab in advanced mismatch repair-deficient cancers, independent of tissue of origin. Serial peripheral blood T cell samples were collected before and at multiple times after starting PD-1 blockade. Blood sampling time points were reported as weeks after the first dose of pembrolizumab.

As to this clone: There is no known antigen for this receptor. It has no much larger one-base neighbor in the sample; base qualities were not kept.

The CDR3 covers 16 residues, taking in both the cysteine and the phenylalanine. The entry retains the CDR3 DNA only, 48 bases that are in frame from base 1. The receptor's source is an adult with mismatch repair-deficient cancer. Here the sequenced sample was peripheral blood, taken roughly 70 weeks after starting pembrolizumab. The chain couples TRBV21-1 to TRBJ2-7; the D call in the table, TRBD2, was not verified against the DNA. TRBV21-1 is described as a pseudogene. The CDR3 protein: CASSKALAGSSYEQYF. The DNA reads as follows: TGTGCCAGCAGCAAAGCCCTAGCGGGTAGCTCCTACGAGCAGTACTTC.